The sequence of this T cell receptor beta chain was determined in a study of shared clonotypes between healthy human individuals. Sequencing used immunoSEQ multiplex PCR; TCRdb keeps in-frame clones, though not all of them. The sample consists of 190,000 or so clones, approximately 61% of them appearing once. About this clone: Its cognate antigen is unknown.

This CDR3 is built from 15 residues. The trim removed 0 bases at V and 5 bases at J, leaving 4 bases unmatched. Germline-derived CDR1 and CDR2 are SGHDT and YYEEEE. Broader study findings: The study found roughly 5% of naive CD4 clonotypes shared across four donors.

J is TRBJ2-1 and V is TRBV5-6; 8 bases align to TRBD2. Source material: memory CD4+ T cells sorted from blood. Noted subset: CD45RA-negative fraction. The TCR originated in a man younger than 40 in good health. The CDR3 region has the DNA TGTGCCAGCAGCTTGGAGGCGGGGGGAAACAATGAGCAGTTCTTC. Translation: CASSLEAGGNNEQFF.